One TCR beta chain is described in this entry. The data belong to a study of blood T cell repertoires in COVID-19. Study overall: COVID-19 samples, acute and convalescent, were from the United States, Italy and Spain. PBMCs, B-cell-depleted T cells, or T cells were the source of the cDNA or gDNA that made up the material.

The Seattle patients, enrolled during active infection, were followed longitudinally. Original processing notes: By means of reference gene primer amplification, nucleated cell counts were estimated. The data were produced by immunoSEQ multiplex PCR, yet TCRdb's version contains in-frame clones alone and is incomplete. That table is the source of V, J and clone size, and D and trimming were worked out from the DNA. The table lists some 70,000 clones, about 85% of them singletons. The material sequenced was peripheral blood. This TCR came from a man in his fifties with COVID-19, enrolled during active disease.

CDR3 bases: TGTGCCAGCAGTGGACAAGGGCCAGCGGGAGGGGACTACAATGAGCAGTTCTTC. Translation gives CASSGQGPAGGDYNEQFF. This chain links TRBV25-1 with TRBJ2-1, with 10 bases that match TRBD2. Germline CDR1 and CDR2: MGHDK and SYGVNS. This CDR3 is built from 18 residues. Losses at the gene ends were 4 bases for V and 3 bases for J; bases not matched to a gene: 12.